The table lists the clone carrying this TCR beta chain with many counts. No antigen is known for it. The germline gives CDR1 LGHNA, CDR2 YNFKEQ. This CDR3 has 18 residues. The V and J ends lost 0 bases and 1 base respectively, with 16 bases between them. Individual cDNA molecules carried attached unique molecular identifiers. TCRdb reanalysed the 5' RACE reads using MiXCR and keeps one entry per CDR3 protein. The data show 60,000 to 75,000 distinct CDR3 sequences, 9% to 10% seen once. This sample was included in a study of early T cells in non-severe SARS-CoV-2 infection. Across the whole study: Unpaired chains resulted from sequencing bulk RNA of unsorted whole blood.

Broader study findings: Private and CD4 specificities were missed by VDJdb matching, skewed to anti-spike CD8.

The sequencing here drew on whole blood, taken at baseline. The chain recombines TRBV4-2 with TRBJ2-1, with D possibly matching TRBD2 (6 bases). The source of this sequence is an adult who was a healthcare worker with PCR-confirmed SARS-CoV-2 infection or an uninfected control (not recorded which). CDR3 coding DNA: TGTGCCAGCAGCCAAGATATGGTAGGCGGGATATCCTACAATGAGCAGTTCTTC. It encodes CASSQDMVGGISYNEQFF.